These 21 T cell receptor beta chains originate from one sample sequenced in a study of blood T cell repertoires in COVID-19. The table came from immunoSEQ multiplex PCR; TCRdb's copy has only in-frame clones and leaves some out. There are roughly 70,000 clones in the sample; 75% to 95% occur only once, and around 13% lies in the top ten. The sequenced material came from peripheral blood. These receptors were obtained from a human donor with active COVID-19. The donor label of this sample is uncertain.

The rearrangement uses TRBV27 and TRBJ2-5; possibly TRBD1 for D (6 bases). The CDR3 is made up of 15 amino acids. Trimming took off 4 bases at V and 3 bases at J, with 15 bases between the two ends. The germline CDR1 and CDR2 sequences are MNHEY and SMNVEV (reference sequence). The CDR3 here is CASSSSGEGEETQYF. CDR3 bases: TGTGCCAGCAGTTCAAGCGGAGAGGGGGAAGAGACCCAGTACTTC.

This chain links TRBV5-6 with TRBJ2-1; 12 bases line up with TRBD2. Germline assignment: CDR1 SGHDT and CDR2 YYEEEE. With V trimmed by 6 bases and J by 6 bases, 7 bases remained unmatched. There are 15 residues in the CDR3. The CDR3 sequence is CASILPGLAGNEQFF. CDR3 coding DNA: TGTGCCAGCATTCTTCCGGGACTAGCGGGCAATGAGCAGTTCTTC.

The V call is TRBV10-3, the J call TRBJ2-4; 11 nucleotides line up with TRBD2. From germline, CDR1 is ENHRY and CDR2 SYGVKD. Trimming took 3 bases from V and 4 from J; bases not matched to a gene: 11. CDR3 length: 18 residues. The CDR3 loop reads CAISERFSGTSGKNIQYF. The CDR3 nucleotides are TGTGCCATCAGTGAACGTTTCTCCGGGACTAGCGGAAAAAACATTCAGTACTTC.

CDR3 in amino acids: CSAYSGYEQYF. The CDR3 coding sequence is TGCAGCGCCTACTCCGGTTACGAGCAGTACTTC. This chain links TRBV29-1 with TRBJ2-7, with unresolved D. From germline, CDR1 is SQVTM and CDR2 ANQGSEA. Trimming took off 7 bases at V and 4 bases at J, with 11 bases between the two ends. The CDR3 extends over 11 amino acids.

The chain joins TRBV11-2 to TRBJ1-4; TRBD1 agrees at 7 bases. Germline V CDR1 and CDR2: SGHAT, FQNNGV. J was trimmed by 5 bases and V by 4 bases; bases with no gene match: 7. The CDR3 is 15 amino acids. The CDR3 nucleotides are TGTGCCAGCAGCTCACCGGGACAGACAAATGAAAAACTGTTTTTT. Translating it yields CASSSPGQTNEKLFF.

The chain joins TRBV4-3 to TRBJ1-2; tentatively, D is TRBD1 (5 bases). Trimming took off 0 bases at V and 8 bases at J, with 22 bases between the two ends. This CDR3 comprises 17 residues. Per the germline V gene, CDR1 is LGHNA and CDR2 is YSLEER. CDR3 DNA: TGCGCCAGCAGCCAAGACGTGGCGAGGAGGGGAACTCTCGGCTACACCTTC. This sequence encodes CASSQDVARRGTLGYTF.

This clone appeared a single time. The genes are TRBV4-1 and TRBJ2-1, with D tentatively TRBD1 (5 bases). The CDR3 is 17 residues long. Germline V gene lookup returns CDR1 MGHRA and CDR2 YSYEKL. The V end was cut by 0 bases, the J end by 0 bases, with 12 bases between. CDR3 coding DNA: TGCGCCAGCAGCCAAGATGGGGCCAGCCGCTCCTACAATGAGCAGTTCTTC. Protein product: CASSQDGASRSYNEQFF.

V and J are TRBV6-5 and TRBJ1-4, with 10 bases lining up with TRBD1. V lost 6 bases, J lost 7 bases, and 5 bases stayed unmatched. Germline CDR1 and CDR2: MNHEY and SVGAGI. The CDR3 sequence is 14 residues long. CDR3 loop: CASRDGQGVEKLFF. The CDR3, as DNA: TGTGCCAGCAGAGATGGACAGGGGGTTGAAAAACTGTTTTTT.

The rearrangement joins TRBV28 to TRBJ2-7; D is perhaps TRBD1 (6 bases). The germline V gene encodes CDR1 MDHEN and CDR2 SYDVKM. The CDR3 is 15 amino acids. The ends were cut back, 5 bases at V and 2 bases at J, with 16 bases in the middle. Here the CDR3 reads CASSLPRGQPYEQYF. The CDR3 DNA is TGTGCCAGCAGTCTCCCCCGAGGACAGCCCTACGAGCAGTACTTC.

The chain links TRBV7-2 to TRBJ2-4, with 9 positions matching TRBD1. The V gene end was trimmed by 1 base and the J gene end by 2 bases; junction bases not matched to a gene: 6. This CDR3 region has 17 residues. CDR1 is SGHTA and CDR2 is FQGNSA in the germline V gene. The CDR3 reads CASSLVGTGFSKNIQYF. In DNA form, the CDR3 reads TGTGCCAGCAGCTTAGTAGGGACAGGGTTTTCCAAAAACATTCAGTACTTC. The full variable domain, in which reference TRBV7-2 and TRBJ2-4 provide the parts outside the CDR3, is GAGVSQSPSNKVTEKGKDVELRCDPISGHTALYWYRQSLGQGLEFLIYFQGNSAPDKSGLPSDRFSAERTGGSVSTLTIQRTQQEDSAVYLCASSLVGTGFSKNIQYFGAGTRLSVL.

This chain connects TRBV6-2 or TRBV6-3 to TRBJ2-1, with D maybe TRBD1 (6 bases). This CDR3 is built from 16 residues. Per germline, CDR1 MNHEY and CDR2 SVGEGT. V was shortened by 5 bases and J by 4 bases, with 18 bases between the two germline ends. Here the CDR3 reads CASSTEEGGRYNEQFF. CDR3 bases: TGTGCCAGCAGTACCGAGGAAGGGGGTCGGTACAATGAGCAGTTCTTC.

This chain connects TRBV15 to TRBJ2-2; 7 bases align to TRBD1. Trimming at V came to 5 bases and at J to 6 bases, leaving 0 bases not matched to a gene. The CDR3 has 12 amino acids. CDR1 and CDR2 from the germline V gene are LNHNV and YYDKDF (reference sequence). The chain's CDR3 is CATSQGAGELFF. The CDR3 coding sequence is TGTGCCACCAGCCAGGGGGCCGGGGAGCTGTTTTTT.

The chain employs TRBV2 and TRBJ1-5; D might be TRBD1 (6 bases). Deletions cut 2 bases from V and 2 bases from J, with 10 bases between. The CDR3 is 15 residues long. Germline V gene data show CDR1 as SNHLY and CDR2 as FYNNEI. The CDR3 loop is CASSESWGRNQPQHF. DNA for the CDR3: TGTGCCAGCAGTGAATCGTGGGGGCGCAATCAGCCCCAGCATTTT.

The CDR3 region has the DNA TGCAGCGTTGTTCCTCCCGGGCGGGGACACACCGGGGAGCTGTTTTTT. It codes for CSVVPPGRGHTGELFF. J is TRBJ2-2 and V is TRBV29-1; maybe TRBD2 (6 bases). CDR3 length: 16 residues. Trimming cost V 4 bases and J 3 bases, with 18 bases left between them. Germline V lookup: CDR1 SQVTM, CDR2 ANQGSEA.

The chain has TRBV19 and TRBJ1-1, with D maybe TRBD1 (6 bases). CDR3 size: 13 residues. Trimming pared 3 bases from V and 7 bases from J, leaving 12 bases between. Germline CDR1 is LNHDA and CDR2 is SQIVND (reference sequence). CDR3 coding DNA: TGTGCCAGTAGTATGGGGAGGGGGGTTGAAGCTTTCTTT. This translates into CASSMGRGVEAFF. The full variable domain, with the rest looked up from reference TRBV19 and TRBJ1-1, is DGGITQSPKYLFRKEGQNVTLSCEQNLNHDAMYWYRQDPGQGLRLIYYSQIVNDFQKGDIAEGYSVSREKKESFPLTVTSAQKNPTAFYLCASSMGRGVEAFFGQGTRLTVV.

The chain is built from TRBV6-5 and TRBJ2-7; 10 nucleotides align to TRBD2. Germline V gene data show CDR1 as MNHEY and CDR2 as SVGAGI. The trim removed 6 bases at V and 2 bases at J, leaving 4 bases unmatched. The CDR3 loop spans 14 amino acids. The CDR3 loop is CASRGTSVTYEQYF. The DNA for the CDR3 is TGTGCCAGCAGGGGGACTAGCGTGACCTACGAGCAGTACTTC.

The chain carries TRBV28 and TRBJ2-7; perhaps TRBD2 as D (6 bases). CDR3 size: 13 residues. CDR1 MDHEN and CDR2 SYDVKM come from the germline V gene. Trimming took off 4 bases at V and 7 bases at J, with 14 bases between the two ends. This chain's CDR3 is CASSSQRVREQYF. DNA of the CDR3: TGTGCCAGCAGTTCTCAGCGGGTTAGGGAGCAGTACTTC.

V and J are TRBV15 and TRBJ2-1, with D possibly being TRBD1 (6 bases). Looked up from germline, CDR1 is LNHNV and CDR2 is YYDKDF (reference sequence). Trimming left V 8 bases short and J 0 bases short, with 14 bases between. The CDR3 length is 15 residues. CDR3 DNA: TGTGCCACCCGCCTGGACAGCAACTCCTACAATGAGCAGTTCTTC. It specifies CATRLDSNSYNEQFF.

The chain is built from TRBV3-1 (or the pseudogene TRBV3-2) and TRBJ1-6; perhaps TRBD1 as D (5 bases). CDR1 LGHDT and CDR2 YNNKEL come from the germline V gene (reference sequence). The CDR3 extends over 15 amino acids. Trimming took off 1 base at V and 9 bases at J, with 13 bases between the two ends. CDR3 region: CASSQGTTHGSPLHF. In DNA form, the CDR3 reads TGTGCCAGCAGCCAAGGGACAACCCATGGTTCACCCCTCCACTTT.

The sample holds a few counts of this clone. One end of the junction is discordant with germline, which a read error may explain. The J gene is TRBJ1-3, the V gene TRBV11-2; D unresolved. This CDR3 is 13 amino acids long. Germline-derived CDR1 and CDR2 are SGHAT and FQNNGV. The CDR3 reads CASSFFSRNTIYF. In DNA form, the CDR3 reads TGTGCCAGCAGCTTTTTCTCTCGAAACACCATATATTTT.

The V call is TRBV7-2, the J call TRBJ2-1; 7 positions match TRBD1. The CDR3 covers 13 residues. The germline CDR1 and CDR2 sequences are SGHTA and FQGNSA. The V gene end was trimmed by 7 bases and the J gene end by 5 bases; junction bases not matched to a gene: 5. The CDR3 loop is CASTADRNNEQFF. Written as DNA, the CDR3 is TGTGCCAGCACCGCGGACAGGAACAATGAGCAGTTCTTC.